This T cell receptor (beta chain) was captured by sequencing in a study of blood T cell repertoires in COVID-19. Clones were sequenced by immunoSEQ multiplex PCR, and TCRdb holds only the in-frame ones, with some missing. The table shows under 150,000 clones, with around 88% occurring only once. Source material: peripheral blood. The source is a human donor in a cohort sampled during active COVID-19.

The chain's CDR3 is CASSLSGVTGELFF. In nucleotides, the CDR3 is TGTGCCAGCAGCTTGTCAGGGGTCACCGGGGAGCTGTTTTTT. The rearrangement uses TRBV7-2 and TRBJ2-2, with D possibly matching TRBD1 (6 bases). The CDR3 consists of 14 residues. Germline CDR1 and CDR2: SGHTA and FQGNSA. V dropped 3 bases and J dropped 4 bases, with 9 bases sitting between them.